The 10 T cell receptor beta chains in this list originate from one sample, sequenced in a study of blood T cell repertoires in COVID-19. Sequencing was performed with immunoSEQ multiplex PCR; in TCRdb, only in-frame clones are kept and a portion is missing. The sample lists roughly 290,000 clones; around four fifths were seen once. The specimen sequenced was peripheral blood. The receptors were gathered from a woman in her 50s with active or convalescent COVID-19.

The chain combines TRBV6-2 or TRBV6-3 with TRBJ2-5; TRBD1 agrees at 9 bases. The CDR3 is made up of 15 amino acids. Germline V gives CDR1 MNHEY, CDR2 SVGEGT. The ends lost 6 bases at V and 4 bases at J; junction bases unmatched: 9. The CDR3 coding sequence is TGTGCCAGCAGCATCCCGTACAGGGGGCTAGAGACCCAGTACTTC. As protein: CASSIPYRGLETQYF.

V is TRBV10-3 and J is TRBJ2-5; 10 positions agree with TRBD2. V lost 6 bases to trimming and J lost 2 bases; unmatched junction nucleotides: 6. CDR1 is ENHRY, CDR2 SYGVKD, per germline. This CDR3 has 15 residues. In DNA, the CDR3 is TGTGCCATCAGGACCGGACTAGCGGCACAAGAGACCCAGTACTTC. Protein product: CAIRTGLAAQETQYF.

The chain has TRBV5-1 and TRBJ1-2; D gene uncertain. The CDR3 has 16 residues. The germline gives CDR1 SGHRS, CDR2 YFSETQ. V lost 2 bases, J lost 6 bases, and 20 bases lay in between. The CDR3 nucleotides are TGCGCCAGCAGCTTCTACAGACCACTAGCGGATAATGGCTACACCTTC. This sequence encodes CASSFYRPLADNGYTF.

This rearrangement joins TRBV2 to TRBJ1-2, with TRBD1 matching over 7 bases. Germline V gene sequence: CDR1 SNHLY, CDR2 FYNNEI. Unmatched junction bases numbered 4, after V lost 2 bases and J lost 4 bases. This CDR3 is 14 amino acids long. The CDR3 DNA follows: TGTGCCAGCAGTGAACAGGGGGACTTCTATGGCTACACCTTC. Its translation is CASSEQGDFYGYTF.

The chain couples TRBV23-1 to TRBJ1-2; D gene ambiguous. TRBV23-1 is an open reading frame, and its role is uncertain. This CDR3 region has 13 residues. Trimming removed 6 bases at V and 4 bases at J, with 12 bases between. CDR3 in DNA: TGCGCCAGCAGCGCTGGCTCCTTCTATGGCTACACCTTC. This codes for CASSAGSFYGYTF.

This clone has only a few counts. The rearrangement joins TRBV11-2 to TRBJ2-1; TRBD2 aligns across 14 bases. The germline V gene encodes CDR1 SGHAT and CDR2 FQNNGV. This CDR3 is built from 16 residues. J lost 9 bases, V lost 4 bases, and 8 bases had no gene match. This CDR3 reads CASSSGTSGRSSEQFF. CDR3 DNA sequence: TGTGCCAGCAGCTCCGGGACTAGCGGGAGATCAAGTGAGCAGTTCTTC.

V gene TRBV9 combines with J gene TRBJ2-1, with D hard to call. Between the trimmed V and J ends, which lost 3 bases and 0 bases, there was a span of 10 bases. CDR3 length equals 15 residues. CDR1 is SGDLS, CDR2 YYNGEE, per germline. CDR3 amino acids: CASSADTYSYNEQFF. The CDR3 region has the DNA TGTGCCAGCAGCGCAGACACGTACTCCTACAATGAGCAGTTCTTC.

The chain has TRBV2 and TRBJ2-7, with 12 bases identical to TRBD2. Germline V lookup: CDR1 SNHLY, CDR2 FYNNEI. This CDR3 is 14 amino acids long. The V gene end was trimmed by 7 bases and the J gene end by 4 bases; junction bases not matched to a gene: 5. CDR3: CASIQLAGGYEQYF. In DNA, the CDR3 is TGTGCCAGCATTCAACTAGCGGGAGGTTACGAGCAGTACTTC.

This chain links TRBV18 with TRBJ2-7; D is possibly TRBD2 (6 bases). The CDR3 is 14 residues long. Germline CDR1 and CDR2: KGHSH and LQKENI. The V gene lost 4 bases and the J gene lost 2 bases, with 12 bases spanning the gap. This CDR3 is CASSQSGGTYEQYF. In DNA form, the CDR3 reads TGTGCCAGCTCACAGTCTGGCGGGACCTACGAGCAGTACTTC.

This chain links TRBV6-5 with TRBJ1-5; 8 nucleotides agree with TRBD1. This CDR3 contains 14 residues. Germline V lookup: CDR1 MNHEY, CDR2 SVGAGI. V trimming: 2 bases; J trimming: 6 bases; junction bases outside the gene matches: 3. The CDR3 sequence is CASSYRDRGQPQHF. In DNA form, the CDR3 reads TGTGCCAGCAGTTACCGAGACAGGGGTCAGCCCCAGCATTTT.